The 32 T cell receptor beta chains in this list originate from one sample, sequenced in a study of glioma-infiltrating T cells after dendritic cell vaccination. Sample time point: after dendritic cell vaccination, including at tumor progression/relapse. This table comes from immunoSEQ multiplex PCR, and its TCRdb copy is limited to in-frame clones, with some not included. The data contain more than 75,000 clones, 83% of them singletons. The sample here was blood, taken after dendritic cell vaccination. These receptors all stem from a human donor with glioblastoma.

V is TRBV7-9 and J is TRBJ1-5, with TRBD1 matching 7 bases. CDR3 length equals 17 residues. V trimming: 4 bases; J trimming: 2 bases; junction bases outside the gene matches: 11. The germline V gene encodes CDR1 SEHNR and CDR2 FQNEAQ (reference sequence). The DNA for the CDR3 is TGTGCCAGCAGCTCAGGGGGACTGATGATCCGCAATCAGCCCCAGCATTTT. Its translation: CASSSGGLMIRNQPQHF. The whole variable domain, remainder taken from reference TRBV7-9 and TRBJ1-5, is DTGVSQNPRHKITKRGQNVTFRCDPISEHNRLYWYRQTLGQGPEFLTYFQNEAQLEKSRLLSDRFSAERPKGSFSTLEIQRTEQGDSAMYLCASSSGGLMIRNQPQHFGDGTRLSIL.

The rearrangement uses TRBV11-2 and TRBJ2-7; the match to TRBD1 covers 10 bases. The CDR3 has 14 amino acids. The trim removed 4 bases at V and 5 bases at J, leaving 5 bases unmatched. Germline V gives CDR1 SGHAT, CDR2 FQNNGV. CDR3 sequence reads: CASSSGQGFDEQYF. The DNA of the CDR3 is TGTGCCAGCAGCTCGGGACAGGGGTTCGACGAGCAGTACTTC.

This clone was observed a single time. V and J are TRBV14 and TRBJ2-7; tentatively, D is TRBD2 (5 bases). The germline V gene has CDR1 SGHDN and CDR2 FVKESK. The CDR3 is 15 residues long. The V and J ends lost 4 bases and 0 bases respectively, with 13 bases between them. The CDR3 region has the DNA TGTGCCAGCAGCCGCCTGCTGGACTTCTCCTACGAGCAGTACTTC. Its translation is CASSRLLDFSYEQYF.

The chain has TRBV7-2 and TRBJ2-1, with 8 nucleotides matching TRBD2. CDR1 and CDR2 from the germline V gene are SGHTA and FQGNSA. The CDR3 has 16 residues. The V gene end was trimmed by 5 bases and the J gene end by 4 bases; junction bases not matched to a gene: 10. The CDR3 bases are TGTGCCAGCAGCCATAACTTGGGACTAGAATACAATGAGCAGTTCTTC. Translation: CASSHNLGLEYNEQFF. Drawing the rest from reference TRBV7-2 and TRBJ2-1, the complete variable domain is GAGVSQSPSNKVTEKGKDVELRCDPISGHTALYWYRQSLGQGLEFLIYFQGNSAPDKSGLPSDRFSAERTGGSVSTLTIQRTQQEDSAVYLCASSHNLGLEYNEQFFGPGTRLTVL.

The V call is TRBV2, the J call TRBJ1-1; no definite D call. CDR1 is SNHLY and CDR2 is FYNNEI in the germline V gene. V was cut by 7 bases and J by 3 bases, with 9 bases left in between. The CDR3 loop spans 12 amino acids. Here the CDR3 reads CASTLAHTEAFF. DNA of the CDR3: TGTGCCAGCACCTTGGCCCACACTGAAGCTTTCTTT.

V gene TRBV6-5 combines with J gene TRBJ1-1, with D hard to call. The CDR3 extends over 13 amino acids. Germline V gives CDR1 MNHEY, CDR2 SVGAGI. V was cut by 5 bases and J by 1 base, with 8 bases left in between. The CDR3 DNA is TGTGCCAGCAGTGTTTACAGGAACACTGAAGCTTTCTTT. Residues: CASSVYRNTEAFF.

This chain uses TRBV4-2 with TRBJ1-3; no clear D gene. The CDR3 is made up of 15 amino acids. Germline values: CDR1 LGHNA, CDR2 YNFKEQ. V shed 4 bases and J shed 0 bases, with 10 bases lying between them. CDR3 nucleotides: TGTGCCAGCAGCCGATTGGGGAGCTCTGGAAACACCATATATTTT. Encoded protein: CASSRLGSSGNTIYF.

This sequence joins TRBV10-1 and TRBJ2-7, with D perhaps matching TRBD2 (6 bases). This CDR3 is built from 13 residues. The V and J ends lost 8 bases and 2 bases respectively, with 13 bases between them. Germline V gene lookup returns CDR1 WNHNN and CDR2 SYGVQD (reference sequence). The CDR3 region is CASGRDSAYEQYF. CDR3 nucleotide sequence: TGCGCCAGCGGCCGGGACTCCGCCTACGAGCAGTACTTC.

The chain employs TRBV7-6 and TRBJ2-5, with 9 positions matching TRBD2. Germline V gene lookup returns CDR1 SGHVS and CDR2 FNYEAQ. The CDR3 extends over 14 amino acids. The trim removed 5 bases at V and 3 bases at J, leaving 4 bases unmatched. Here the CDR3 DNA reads TGTGCCAGCAGCCCGAGCGGGAGGAAAGAGACCCAGTACTTC. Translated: CASSPSGRKETQYF.

The CDR3 region is CASSNRGSSVTDTQYF. CDR3 DNA sequence: TGTGCCAGCAGCAACCGGGGTTCGTCAGTTACAGATACGCAGTATTTT. This chain uses TRBV7-2 with TRBJ2-3, with D maybe TRBD2 (5 bases). The CDR3 contains 16 residues. Trimming cost V 5 bases and J 3 bases, with 18 bases left between them. CDR1 SGHTA and CDR2 FQGNSA come from the germline V gene.

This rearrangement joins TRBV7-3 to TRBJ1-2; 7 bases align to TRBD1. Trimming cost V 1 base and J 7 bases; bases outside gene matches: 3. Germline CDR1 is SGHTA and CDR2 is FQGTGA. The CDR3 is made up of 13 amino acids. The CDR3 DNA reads TGTGCCAGCAGCTTAAGCACAGGGGCTGGCTACACCTTC. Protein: CASSLSTGAGYTF.

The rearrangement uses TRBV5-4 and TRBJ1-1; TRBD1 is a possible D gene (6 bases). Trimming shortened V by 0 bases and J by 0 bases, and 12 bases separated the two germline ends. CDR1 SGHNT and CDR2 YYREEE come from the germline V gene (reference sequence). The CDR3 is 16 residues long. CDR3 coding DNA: TGTGCCAGCAGCTTGGGAGGGCAGGGGATGAACACTGAAGCTTTCTTT. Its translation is CASSLGGQGMNTEAFF.

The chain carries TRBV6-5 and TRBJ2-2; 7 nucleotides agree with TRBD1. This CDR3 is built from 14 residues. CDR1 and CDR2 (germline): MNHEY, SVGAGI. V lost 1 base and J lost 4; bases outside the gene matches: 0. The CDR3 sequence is CASSYYRGTGELFF. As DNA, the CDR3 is TGTGCCAGCAGTTACTACAGGGGCACCGGGGAGCTGTTTTTT.

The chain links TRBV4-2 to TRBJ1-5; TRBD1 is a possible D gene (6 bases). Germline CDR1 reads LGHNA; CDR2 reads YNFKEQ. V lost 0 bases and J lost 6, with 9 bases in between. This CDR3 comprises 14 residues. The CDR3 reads CASSQDTGTQPQHF. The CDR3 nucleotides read TGTGCCAGCAGCCAAGACACAGGGACTCAGCCCCAGCATTTT.

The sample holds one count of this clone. CDR3 sequence reads: CASTIAGTGSYEQYF. CDR3 nucleotide sequence: TGTGCCAGCACTATAGCGGGGACAGGGTCCTACGAGCAGTACTTC. V is TRBV6-5 and J is TRBJ2-7; the D gene is possibly TRBD1 (9 bases). V was clipped by 7 bases and J by 1 base, with 17 bases between them. Germline-derived CDR1 and CDR2 are MNHEY and SVGAGI. The CDR3 consists of 15 residues.

Written as DNA, the CDR3 is TGTGCCAGCAGCTTGGCCTACGGGTTAGGCTACGAGCAGTACTTC. This encodes CASSLAYGLGYEQYF. The chain uses TRBV5-4 and TRBJ2-7; D remains ambiguous. The V and J ends lost 0 bases and 3 bases respectively, with 13 bases between them. The CDR3 consists of 15 residues. The V gene's germline CDR1 is SGHNT and CDR2 YYREEE (reference sequence). The full variable domain, with the rest looked up from reference TRBV5-4 and TRBJ2-7, is ETGVTQSPTHLIKTRGQQVTLRCSSQSGHNTVSWYQQALGQGPQFIFQYYREEENGRGNFPPRFSGLQFPNYSSELNVNALELDDSALYLCASSLAYGLGYEQYFGPGTRLTVT.

CDR3 sequence reads: CASSIEADRNNSPLHF. In DNA, the CDR3 is TGTGCCAGTAGTATAGAGGCGGACAGGAATAATTCACCCCTCCACTTT. The J gene is TRBJ1-6, the V gene TRBV19; 7 bases are a match to TRBD1. Germline V lookup: CDR1 LNHDA, CDR2 SQIVND (reference sequence). The trim removed 0 bases at V and 5 bases at J, leaving 4 bases unmatched. The CDR3 spans 16 residues.

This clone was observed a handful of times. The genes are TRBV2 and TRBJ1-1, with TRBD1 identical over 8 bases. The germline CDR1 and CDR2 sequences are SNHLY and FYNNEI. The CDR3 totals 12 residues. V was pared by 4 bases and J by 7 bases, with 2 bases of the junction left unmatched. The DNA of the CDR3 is TGTGCCAGCAGTGGGACAGGGCTTGAAGCTTTCTTT. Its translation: CASSGTGLEAFF.

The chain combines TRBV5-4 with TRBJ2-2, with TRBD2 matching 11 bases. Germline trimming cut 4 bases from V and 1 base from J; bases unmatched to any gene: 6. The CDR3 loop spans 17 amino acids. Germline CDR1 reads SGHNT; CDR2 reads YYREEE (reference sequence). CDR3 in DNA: TGTGCCAGCAGCCGGTATAGCGGGGGGGAGAACACCGGGGAGCTGTTTTTT. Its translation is CASSRYSGGENTGELFF.

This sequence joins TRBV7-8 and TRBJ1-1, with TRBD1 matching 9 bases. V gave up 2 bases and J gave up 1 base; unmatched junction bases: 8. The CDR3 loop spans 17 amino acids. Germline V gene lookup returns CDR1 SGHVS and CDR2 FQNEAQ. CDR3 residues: CASSLRGDRERNTEAFF. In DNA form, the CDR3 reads TGTGCCAGCAGCTTAAGAGGGGACAGGGAGAGGAACACTGAAGCTTTCTTT.

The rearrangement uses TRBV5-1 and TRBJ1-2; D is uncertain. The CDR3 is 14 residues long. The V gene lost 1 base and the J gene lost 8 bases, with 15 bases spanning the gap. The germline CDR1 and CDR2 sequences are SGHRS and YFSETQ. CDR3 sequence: CASSLSQADSGYTF. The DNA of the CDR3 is TGCGCCAGCAGCTTGAGTCAGGCCGATTCCGGCTACACCTTC.

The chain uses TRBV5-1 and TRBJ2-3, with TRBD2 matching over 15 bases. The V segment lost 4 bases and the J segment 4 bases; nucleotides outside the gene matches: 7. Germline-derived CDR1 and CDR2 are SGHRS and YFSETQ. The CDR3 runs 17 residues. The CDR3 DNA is TGCGCCAGCAGCGGAAGGACTAGCGGGGGGGCGGCAGATACGCAGTATTTT. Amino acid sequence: CASSGRTSGGAADTQYF.

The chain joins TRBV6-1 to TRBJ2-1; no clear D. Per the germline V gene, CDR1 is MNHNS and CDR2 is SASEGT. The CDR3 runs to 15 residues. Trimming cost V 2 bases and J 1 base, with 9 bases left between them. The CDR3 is CASSERVWSYNEQFF. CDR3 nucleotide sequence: TGTGCCAGCAGTGAACGGGTATGGTCCTACAATGAGCAGTTCTTC.

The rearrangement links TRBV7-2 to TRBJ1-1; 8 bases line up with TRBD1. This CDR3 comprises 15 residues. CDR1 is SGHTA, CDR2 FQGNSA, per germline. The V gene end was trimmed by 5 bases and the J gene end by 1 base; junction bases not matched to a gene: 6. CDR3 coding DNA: TGTGCCAGCAGCGGATCCGGGACAGGGAACACTGAAGCTTTCTTT. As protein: CASSGSGTGNTEAFF.

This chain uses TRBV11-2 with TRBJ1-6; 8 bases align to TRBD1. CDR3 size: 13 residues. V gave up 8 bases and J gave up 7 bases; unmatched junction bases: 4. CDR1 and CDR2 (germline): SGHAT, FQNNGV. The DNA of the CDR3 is TGTGCCAGCCGCACAGGGGGGAATTCACCCCTCCACTTT. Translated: CASRTGGNSPLHF.

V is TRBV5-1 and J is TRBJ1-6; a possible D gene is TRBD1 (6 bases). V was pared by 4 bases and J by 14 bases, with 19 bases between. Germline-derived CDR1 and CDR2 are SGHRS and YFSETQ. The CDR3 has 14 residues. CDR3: CASSIGQIQSTLHF. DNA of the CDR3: TGCGCCAGCAGCATAGGACAGATCCAATCCACCCTCCACTTT.

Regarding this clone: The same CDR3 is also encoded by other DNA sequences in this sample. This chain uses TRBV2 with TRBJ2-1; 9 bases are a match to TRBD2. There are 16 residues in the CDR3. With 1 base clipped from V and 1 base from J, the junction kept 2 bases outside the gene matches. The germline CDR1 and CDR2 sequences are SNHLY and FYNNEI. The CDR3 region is CASSEEAGGSYNEQFF. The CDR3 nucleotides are TGTGCCAGCAGTGAAGAGGCGGGGGGGTCCTACAATGAGCAGTTCTTC.

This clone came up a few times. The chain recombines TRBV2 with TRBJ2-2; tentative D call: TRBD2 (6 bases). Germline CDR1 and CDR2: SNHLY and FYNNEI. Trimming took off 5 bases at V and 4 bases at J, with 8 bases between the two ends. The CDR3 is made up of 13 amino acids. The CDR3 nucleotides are TGTGCCAGCAGTCGGGGGAGCACCGGGGAGCTGTTTTTT. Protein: CASSRGSTGELFF.

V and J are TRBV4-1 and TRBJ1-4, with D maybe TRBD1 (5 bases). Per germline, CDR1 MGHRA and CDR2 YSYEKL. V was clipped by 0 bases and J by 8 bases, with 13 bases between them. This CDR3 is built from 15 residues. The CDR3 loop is CASSQDRGSGEKLFF. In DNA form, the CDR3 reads TGCGCCAGCAGCCAAGATAGGGGCAGTGGGGAAAAACTGTTTTTT.

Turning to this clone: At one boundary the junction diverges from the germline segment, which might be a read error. In nucleotides, the CDR3 is TGCAACGTTGAAGGGGGGGATGGCTACACCTTC. The encoded protein is CNVEGGDGYTF. The rearrangement uses TRBV29-1 and TRBJ1-2; D perhaps matches TRBD1 (6 bases). Germline-derived CDR1 and CDR2 are SQVTM and ANQGSEA. This CDR3 region has 11 residues. Based on the CDR3 plus reference TRBV29-1 and TRBJ1-2, the full variable domain is SAVISQKPSRDICQRGTSLTIQCQVDSQVTMMFWYRQQPGQSLTLIATANQGSEATYESGFVIDKFPISRPNLTFSTLTVSNMSPEDSSIYLCNVEGGDGYTFGSGTRLTVV.

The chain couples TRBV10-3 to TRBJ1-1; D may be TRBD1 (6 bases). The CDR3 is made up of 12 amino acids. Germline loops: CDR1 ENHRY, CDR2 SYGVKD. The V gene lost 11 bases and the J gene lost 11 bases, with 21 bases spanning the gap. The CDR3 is CAVLRGDGWAFF. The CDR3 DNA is TGTGCCGTCCTCAGGGGCGACGGATGGGCTTTCTTT.

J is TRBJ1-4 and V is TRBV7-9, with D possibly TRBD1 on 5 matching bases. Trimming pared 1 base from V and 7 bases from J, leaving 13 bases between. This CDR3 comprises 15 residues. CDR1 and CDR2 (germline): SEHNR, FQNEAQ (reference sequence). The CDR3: CASSLGGGAAEKLFF. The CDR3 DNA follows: TGTGCCAGCAGCTTAGGGGGAGGGGCGGCTGAAAAACTGTTTTTT.